The 13 T cell receptor beta chains below were found in one sample sequenced in a study of CD8 T cells in ankylosing spondylitis (dated by TCRdb to about 2017). Library preparation was by 5' RACE. The instrument given in TCRdb is Illumina HiSeq 2500. TCRdb reprocessed the public reads (quality trimming at Q25 with fastp, clone calling with MiXCR) and kept in-frame beta chains. A single entry per CDR3 protein holds the most common genes and DNA from its merged rows. Here the sample has about 130,000 distinct CDR3 sequences; around 9.7% occur a single time. 3% to 4% of the sample is held by the ten biggest clonotypes. Sequencing was performed on blood, either unsorted or a sorted T cell fraction (not recorded which). The receptors were sampled from a male donor with ankylosing spondylitis or in good health (not recorded which).

This clonotype was recorded at least ten times. This rearrangement joins TRBV29-1 to TRBJ2-5; the match to TRBD2 covers 10 bases. The trim removed 3 bases at V and 7 bases at J, leaving 11 bases unmatched. The CDR3 loop spans 15 amino acids. Germline lookup yields CDR1 SQVTM and CDR2 ANQGSEA. CDR3 sequence: CSVDTLAGARVTQYF. DNA for the CDR3: TGCAGCGTTGATACTCTAGCGGGAGCTCGAGTGACCCAGTACTTC.

The table lists this clonotype with a few counts. V is TRBV7-2 and J is TRBJ2-2, with 7 bases that match TRBD1. The CDR3 has 15 residues. The V and J ends lost 3 bases and 5 bases, in that order; junction bases with no gene match: 6. Looked up from germline, CDR1 is SGHTA and CDR2 is FQGNSA. The CDR3 region has the DNA TGTGCCAGCAGCTTCCGGACAGGACCAACCGGGGAGCTGTTTTTT. Translation: CASSFRTGPTGELFF.

V usage is TRBV20-1 and J usage is TRBJ2-1, with 12 bases lining up with TRBD2. Per germline, CDR1 DFQATT and CDR2 SNEGSKA (reference sequence). The CDR3 spans 20 residues. The V gene end was trimmed by 0 bases and the J gene end by 0 bases; junction bases not matched to a gene: 12. CDR3 bases: TGCAGTGCTAGAGACCGCGCTAGCGGGAGGGGCATGAGCTCCTACAATGAGCAGTTCTTC. The encoded protein is CSARDRASGRGMSSYNEQFF.

The chain employs TRBV3-1 and TRBJ2-1, with TRBD2 matching 11 bases. Germline CDR1 is LGHDT and CDR2 is YNNKEL (reference sequence). V shed 3 bases and J 4 bases; nucleotides not matched to a gene: 8. CDR3 length equals 17 residues. The CDR3 bases are TGTGCCAGCAGCCAGATATCTAGCGGGAGGCGATACAATGAGCAGTTCTTC. Its translation is CASSQISSGRRYNEQFF.

This clonotype was counted at least ten times. The chain's CDR3 is CATADTTNEKLFF. The CDR3 coding sequence is TGTGCCACCGCTGACACAACTAATGAAAAACTGTTTTTT. The chain has TRBV10-3 and TRBJ1-4; D gene unclear. V was cut by 10 bases and J by 0 bases, with 9 bases left in between. The germline gives CDR1 ENHRY, CDR2 SYGVKD. The length of the CDR3 is 13 residues.

This clonotype was counted only a few times. The chain recombines TRBV7-9 with TRBJ2-2; D may match TRBD1 or TRBD2 (5 bases each). The CDR3 length is 15 residues. CDR1 and CDR2 from the germline V gene are SEHNR and FQNEAQ (reference sequence). Deletions cut 2 bases from V and 9 bases from J, with 16 bases between. The CDR3 DNA sequence: TGTGCCAGCAGCTTAATGGGGCAGGGAGCCCGGGAGCTGTTTTTT. This sequence encodes CASSLMGQGARELFF. Full variable domain (missing parts from reference TRBV7-9 and TRBJ2-2): DTGVSQNPRHKITKRGQNVTFRCDPISEHNRLYWYRQTLGQGPEFLTYFQNEAQLEKSRLLSDRFSAERPKGSFSTLEIQRTEQGDSAMYLCASSLMGQGARELFFGEGSRLTVL.

This chain uses TRBV7-2 with TRBJ2-3, with unresolved D. Germline V gives CDR1 SGHTA, CDR2 FQGNSA. V was clipped by 1 base and J by 1 base, with 9 bases between them. The CDR3 length is 15 residues. The CDR3 reads CASSLDLFGTDTQYF. The CDR3 nucleotides are TGTGCCAGCAGCTTAGATCTGTTTGGCACAGATACGCAGTATTTT. Together with reference TRBV7-2 and TRBJ2-3, the CDR3 gives the full variable domain: GAGVSQSPSNKVTEKGKDVELRCDPISGHTALYWYRQSLGQGLEFLIYFQGNSAPDKSGLPSDRFSAERTGGSVSTLTIQRTQQEDSAVYLCASSLDLFGTDTQYFGPGTRLTVL.

This clonotype was recorded at least ten times. V is TRBV20-1 and J is TRBJ2-5, with TRBD2 identical over 7 bases. V lost 5 bases to trimming and J lost 3 bases; unmatched junction nucleotides: 3. This CDR3 has 12 residues. CDR1 is DFQATT, CDR2 SNEGSKA, per germline (reference sequence). Written as DNA, the CDR3 is TGCAGTGCTTGGACTAGAAAAGAGACCCAGTACTTC. Its translation: CSAWTRKETQYF.

J is TRBJ1-1 and V is TRBV20-1; D is unresolved. Trimming stripped 0 bases from V and 10 bases from J, with 12 bases between. Germline V gives CDR1 DFQATT, CDR2 SNEGSKA (reference sequence). The CDR3 is made up of 12 amino acids. The CDR3 sequence is CSARDRVSAAFF. The DNA for the CDR3 is TGCAGTGCTAGAGATCGCGTGTCTGCAGCTTTCTTT.

There are many counts of this clonotype. This chain links TRBV20-1 with TRBJ2-7; weak D call: TRBD1 (6 bases). The germline V and J ends were trimmed by 4 bases and 5 bases, with 18 bases remaining between them. This CDR3 is built from 14 residues. Germline values: CDR1 DFQATT, CDR2 SNEGSKA (reference sequence). Written as DNA, the CDR3 is TGCAGTGCTAAACCGGGACACGGTCTCAACGAGCAGTACTTC. Its translation: CSAKPGHGLNEQYF.

This clonotype was counted a few times. The chain joins TRBV18 to TRBJ2-3, with 9 bases matching TRBD2. The CDR3 totals 16 residues. Unmatched junction bases numbered 5, after V lost 2 bases and J lost 2 bases. From germline, CDR1 is KGHSH and CDR2 LQKENI. The DNA for the CDR3 is TGTGCCAGCTCACCATCTAGCGGGACAAACACAGATACGCAGTATTTT. Translated: CASSPSSGTNTDTQYF. The whole variable domain, filled in from reference TRBV18 and TRBJ2-3, reads NAGVMQNPRHLVRRRGQEARLRCSPMKGHSHVYWYRQLPEEGLKFMVYLQKENIIDESGMPKERFSAEFPKEGPSILRIQQVVRGDSAAYFCASSPSSGTNTDTQYFGPGTRLTVL.

The gene calls are TRBV20-1 and TRBJ1-3; possibly TRBD1 for D (5 bases). From germline, CDR1 is DFQATT and CDR2 SNEGSKA (reference sequence). V gave up 6 bases and J gave up 0 bases, with 12 bases separating them. CDR3 length: 14 residues. The CDR3 reads CSALGLSSGNTIYF. The DNA of the CDR3 is TGCAGTGCCCTGGGACTGTCCTCTGGAAACACCATATATTTT.

The table lists this clonotype with a count of one. This may come from a read error, since a much larger clone is one base off. The chain combines TRBV7-3 with TRBJ2-1, with TRBD2 matching 8 bases. The germline gives CDR1 SGHTA, CDR2 FQGTGA. The CDR3 is 20 residues long. The CDR3 spells CASSLRVTGITSGQYNEHFF. The CDR3 bases are TGTGCCAGCAGCTTAAGGGTAACCGGAATAACTAGCGGCCAATACAATGAGCATTTCTTC.